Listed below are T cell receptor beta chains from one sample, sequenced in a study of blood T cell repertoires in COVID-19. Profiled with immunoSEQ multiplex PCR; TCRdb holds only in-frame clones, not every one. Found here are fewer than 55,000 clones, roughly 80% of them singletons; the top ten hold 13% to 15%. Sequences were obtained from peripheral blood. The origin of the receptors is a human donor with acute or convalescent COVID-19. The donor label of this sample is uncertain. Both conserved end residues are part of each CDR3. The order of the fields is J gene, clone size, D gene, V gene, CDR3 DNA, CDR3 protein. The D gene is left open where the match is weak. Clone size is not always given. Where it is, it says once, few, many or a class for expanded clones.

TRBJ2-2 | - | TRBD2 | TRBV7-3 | TGTGCCAGCCAAGCGGGGGCCCCCGGGGAGCTGTTTTTT | CASQAGAPGELFF
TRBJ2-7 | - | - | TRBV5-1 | TGCGCCAGCAGCCCGACTGCTAGCAGCTACGAGCAGTACTTC | CASSPTASSYEQYF
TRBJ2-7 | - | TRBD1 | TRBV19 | TGTGCCAGTAGTATTTTGGGACAGGGGGCCTCCGAGCAGTACTTC | CASSILGQGASEQYF
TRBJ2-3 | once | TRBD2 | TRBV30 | TGTGCCTGGAGGGCGACTAGCGGGAGTTCAGATACGCAGTATTTT | CAWRATSGSSDTQYF
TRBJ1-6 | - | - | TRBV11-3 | TGTGCCAGCAGCGGAGGGGGGGGAGCTGATTCACCCCTCCACTTT | CASSGGGGADSPLHF
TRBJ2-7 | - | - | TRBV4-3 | TGCGCCAGCAGCCAAGAGACGACAGGAATAGCTTACGAGCAGTATTTC | CASSQETTGIAYEQYF
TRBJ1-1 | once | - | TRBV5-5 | TGTGCCAGCAGCTTGGGGCACAGCACTGAAGCTTTCTTT | CASSLGHSTEAFF
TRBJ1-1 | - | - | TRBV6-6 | TGTGCCAGCAGTTACCAGGGTTCGAACACTGAAGCTTTCTTT | CASSYQGSNTEAFF
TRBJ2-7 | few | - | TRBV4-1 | TGCGCCAGCAGCCAGGAACAGGGATCAGCCTACGAGCAGTACTTC | CASSQEQGSAYEQYF
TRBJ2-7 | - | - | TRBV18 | TGTGCCAGCTCACCACCGAACAGACCCATTACCTACGAGCAGTACTTC | CASSPPNRPITYEQYF
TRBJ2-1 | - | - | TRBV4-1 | TGCGCCAGCAGCCAAAGGGGGAGCTCCTACAATGAGCAGTTCTTC | CASSQRGSSYNEQFF
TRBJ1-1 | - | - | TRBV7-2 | TGTGCCAGCAGCTTAGTTCCAGGGATTATGTTGAACACTGAAGCTTTCTTT | CASSLVPGIMLNTEAFF
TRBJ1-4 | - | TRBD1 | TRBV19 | TGTGCCAGTAGTATACAGGGGGCGCCTTCAGAAAAACTGTTTTTT | CASSIQGAPSEKLFF